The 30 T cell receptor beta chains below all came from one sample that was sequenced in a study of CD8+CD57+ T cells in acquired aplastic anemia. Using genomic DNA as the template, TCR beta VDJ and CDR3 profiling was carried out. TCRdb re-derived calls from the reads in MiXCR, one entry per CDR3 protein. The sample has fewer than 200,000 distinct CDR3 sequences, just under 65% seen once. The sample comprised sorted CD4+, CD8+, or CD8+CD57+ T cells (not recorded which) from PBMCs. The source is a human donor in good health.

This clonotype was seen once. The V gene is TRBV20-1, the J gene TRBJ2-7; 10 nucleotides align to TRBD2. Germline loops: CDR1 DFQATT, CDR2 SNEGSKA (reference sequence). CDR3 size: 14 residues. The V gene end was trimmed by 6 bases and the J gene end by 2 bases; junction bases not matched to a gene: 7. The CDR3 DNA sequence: TGCAGTGCCCGCGGACTAGCGGCAACCTACGAGCAGTACTTC. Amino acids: CSARGLAATYEQYF.

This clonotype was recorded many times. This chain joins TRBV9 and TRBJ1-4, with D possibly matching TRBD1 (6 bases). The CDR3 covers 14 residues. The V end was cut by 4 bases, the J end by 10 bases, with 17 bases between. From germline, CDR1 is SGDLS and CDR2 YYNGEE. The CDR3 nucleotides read TGTGCCAGCAGCCCCTCCGGGGGCGCAGGAAAACTGTTTTTT. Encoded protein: CASSPSGGAGKLFF.

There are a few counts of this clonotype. This CDR3 is CASRPPTGQPQQETQYF. CDR3 sequence (DNA): TGTGCCAGCAGACCACCCACGGGACAGCCCCAACAAGAGACCCAGTACTTC. This chain links TRBV7-9 with TRBJ2-5; TRBD1 matches at 7 bases. The CDR3 loop spans 17 amino acids. The junction had 15 bases not matched to a gene; V was cut back by 6 bases and J by 2 bases. Per the germline V gene, CDR1 is SEHNR and CDR2 is FQNEAQ (reference sequence).

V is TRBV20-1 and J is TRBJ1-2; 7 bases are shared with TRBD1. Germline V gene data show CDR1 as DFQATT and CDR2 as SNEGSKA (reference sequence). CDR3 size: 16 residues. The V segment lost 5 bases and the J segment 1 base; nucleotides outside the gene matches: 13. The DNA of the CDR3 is TGCAGTGCTGGTCCCTTCGGGACAGTCCTTAACTATGGCTACACCTTC. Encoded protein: CSAGPFGTVLNYGYTF.

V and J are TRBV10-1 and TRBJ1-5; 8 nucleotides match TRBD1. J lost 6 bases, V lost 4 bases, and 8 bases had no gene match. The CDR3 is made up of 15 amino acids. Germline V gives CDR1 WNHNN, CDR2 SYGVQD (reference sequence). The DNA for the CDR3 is TGCGCCAGCAGTGGACGACAGGGGCCGTGTCAGCCCCAGCATTTT. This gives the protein CASSGRQGPCQPQHF.

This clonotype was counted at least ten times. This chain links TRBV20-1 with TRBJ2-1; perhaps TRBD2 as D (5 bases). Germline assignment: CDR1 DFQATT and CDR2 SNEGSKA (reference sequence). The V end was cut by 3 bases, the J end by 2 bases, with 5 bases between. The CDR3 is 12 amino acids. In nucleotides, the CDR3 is TGCAGTGCTAGCGGGACCTACAATGAGCAGTTCTTC. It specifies CSASGTYNEQFF.

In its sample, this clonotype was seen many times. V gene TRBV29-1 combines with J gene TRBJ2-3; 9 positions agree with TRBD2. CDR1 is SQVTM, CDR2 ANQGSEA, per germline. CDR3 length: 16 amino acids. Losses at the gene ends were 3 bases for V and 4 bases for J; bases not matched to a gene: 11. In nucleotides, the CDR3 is TGCAGCGTTGATGATTGGCTAGCGGGGCATGCAGATACGCAGTATTTT. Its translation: CSVDDWLAGHADTQYF.

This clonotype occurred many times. DNA of the CDR3: TGTGCCAGCAGTACTTCCTACGAGCAGTACTTC. This translates into CASSTSYEQYF. The chain employs TRBV2 and TRBJ2-7; D gene unclear. Germline V CDR1 and CDR2: SNHLY, FYNNEI. The CDR3 has 11 amino acids. Deletions cut 5 bases from V and 1 base from J, with 3 bases between.

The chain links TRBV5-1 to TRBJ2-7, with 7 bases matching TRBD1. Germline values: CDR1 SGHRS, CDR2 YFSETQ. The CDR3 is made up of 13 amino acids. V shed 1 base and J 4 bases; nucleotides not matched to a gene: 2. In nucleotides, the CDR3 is TGCGCCAGCAGCTTGATACAGGGGTACGAGCAGTACTTC. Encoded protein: CASSLIQGYEQYF.

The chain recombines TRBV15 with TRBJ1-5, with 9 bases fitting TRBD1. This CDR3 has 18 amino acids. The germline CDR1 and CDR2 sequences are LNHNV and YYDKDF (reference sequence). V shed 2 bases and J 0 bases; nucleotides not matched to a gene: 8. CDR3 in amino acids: CATSRLITGGYSNQPQHF. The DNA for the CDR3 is TGTGCCACCAGCAGACTAATAACAGGGGGCTATAGCAATCAGCCCCAGCATTTT.

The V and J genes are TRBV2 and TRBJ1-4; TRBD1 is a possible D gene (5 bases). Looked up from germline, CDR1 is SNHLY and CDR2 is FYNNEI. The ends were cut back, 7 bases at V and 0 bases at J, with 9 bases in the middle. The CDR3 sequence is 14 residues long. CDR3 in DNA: TGTGCCAGCACCAGGACAACAACTAATGAAAAACTGTTTTTT. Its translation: CASTRTTTNEKLFF.

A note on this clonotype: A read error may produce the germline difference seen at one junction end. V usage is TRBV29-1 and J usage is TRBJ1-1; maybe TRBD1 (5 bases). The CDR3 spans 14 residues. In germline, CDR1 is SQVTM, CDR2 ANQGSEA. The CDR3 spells CSVEVLREVTEAFF. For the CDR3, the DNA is TGCAGCGTTGAAGTCCTCAGGGAGGTCACTGAAGCCTTCTTT.

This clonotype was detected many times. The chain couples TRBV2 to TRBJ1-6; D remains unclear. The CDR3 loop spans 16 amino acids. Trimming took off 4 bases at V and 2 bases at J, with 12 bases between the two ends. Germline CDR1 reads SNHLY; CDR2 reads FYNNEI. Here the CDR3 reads CASSGGVTPYNSPLHF. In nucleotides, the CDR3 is TGTGCCAGCAGTGGTGGGGTCACACCCTATAATTCACCCCTCCACTTT.

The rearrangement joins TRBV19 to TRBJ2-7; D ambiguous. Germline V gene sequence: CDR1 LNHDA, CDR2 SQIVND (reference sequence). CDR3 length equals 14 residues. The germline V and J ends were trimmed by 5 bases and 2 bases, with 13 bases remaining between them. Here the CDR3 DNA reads TGTGCCAGTAGTTCCAGGTTCGTTCCCTACGAGCAGTACTTC. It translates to CASSSRFVPYEQYF.

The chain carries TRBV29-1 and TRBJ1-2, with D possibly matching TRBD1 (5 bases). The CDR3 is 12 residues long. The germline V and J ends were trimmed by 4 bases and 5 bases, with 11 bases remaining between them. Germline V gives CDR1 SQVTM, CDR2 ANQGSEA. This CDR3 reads CSVGGGEYGYTF. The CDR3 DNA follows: TGCAGCGTTGGTGGAGGGGAGTATGGCTACACCTTC.

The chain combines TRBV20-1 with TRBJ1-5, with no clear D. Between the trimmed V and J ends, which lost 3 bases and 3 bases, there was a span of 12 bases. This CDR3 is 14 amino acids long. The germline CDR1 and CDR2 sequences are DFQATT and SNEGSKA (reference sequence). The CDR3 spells CSASGGFPNQPQHF. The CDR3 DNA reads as TGCAGTGCTAGCGGTGGGTTCCCCAATCAGCCCCAGCATTTT.

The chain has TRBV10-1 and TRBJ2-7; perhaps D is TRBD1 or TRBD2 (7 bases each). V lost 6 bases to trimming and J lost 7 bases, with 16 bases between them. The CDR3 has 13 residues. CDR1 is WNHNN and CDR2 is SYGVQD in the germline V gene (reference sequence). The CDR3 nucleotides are TGCGCCAGCAGCGCAACAGGGGAGGGAGAGCAGTACTTC. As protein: CASSATGEGEQYF.

The CDR3 protein is CASSVRGTEAFF. The CDR3 DNA is TGTGCCAGCAGCGTAAGGGGAACTGAAGCTTTCTTT. J is TRBJ1-1 and V is TRBV7-9; possibly TRBD1 for D (5 bases). Trimming removed 5 bases at V and 5 bases at J, with 9 bases between. CDR1 is SEHNR, CDR2 FQNEAQ, per germline (reference sequence). CDR3 length: 12 amino acids.

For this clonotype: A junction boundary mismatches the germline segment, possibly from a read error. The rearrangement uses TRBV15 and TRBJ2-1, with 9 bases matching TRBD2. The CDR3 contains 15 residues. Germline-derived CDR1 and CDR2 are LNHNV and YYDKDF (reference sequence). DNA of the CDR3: TGTGCTACCACCCCGGGTCTAGCGGGATACAATGAGCAGTTCTTC. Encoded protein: CATTPGLAGYNEQFF.

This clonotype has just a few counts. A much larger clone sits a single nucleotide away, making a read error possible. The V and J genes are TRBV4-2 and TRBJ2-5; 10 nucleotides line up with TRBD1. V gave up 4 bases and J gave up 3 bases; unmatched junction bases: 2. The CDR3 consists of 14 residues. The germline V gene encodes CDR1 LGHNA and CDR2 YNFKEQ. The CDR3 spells CASSPGTGEETQYF. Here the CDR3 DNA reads TGTGCCAGCAGCCCCGGGACAGGGGAAGAGACCCAGTACTTC.

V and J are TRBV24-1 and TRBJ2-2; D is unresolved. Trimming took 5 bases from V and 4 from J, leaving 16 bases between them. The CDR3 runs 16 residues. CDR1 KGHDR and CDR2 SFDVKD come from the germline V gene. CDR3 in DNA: TGTGCCACCAGTGCAAGTACATCCCGGCGCACCGGGGAGCTGTTTTTT. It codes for CATSASTSRRTGELFF.

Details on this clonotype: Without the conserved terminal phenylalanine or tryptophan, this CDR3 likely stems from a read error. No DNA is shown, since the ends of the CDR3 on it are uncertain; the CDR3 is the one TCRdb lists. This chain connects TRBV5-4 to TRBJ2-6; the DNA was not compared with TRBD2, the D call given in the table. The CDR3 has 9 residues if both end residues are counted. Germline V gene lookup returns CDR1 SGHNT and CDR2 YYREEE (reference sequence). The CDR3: CASSLGLAP.

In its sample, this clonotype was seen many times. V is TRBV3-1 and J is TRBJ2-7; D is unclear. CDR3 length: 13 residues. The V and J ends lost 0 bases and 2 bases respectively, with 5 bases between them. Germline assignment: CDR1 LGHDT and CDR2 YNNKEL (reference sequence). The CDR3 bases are TGTGCCAGCAGCCAAGATCTACCCTACGAGCAGTACTTC. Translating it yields CASSQDLPYEQYF.

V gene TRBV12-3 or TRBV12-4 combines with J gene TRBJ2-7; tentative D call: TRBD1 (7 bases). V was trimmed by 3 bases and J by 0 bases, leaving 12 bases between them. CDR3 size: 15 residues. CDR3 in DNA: TGTGCCAGCAGTTTCGGGCAGGGGGGCTCCTACGAGCAGTACTTC. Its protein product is CASSFGQGGSYEQYF.

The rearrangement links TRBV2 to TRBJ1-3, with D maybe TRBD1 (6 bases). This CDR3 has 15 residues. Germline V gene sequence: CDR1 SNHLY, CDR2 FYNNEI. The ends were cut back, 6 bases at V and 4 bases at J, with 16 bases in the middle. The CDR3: CASSPAGTKGNTIYF. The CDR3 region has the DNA TGTGCCAGCAGCCCGGCGGGGACAAAAGGAAACACCATATATTTT. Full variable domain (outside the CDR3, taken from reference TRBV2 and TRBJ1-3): EPEVTQTPSHQVTQMGQEVILRCVPISNHLYFYWYRQILGQKVEFLVSFYNNEISEKSEIFDDQFSVERPDGSNFTLKIRSTKLEDSAMYFCASSPAGTKGNTIYFGEGSWLTVV.

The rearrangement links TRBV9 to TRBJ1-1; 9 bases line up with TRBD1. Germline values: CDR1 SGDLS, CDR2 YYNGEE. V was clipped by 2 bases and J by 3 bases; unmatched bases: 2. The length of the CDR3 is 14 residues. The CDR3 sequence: CASSVDRGDTEAFF. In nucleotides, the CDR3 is TGTGCCAGCAGCGTCGACAGGGGGGACACTGAAGCTTTCTTT.

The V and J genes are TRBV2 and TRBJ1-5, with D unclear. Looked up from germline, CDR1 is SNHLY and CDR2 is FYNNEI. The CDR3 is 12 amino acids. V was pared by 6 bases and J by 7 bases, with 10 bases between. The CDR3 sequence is CASRGNYQPQHF. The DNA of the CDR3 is TGTGCCAGCAGGGGTAACTACCAGCCCCAGCATTTT.

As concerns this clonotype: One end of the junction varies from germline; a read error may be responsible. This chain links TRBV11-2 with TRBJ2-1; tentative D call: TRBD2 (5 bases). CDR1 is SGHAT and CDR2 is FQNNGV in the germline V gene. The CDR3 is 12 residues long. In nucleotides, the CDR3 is TGTGCCAGCAGCTTAAGAGGGCCCCCGTTACTCTTC. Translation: CASSLRGPPLLF.

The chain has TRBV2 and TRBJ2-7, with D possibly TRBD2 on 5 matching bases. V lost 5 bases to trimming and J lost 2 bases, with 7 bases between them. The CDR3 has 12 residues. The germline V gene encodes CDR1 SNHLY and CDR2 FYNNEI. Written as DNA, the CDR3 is TGTGCCAGCAGTAAGGAGGCCTACGAGCAGTACTTC. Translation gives CASSKEAYEQYF.

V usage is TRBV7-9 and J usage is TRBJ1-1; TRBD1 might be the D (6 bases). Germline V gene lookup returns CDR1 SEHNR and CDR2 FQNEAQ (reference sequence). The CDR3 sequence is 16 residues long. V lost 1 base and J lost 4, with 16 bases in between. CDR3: CASSLEGTSRGTEAFF. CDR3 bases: TGTGCCAGCAGCTTAGAAGGGACATCGCGGGGCACTGAAGCTTTCTTT.